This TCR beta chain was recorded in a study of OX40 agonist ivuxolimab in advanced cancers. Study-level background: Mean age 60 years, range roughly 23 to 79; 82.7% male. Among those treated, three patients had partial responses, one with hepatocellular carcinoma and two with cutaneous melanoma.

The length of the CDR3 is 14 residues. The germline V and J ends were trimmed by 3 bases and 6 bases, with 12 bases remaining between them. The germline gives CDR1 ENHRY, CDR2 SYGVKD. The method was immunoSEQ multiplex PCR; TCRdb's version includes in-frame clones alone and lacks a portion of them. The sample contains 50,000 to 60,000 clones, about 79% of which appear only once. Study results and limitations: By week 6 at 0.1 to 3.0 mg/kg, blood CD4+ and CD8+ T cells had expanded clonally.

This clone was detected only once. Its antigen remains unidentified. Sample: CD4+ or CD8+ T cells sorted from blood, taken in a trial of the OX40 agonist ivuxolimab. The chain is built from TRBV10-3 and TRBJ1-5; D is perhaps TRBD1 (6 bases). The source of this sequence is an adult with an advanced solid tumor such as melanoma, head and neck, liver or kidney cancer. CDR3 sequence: CAISEVGGGQPQHF. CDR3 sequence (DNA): TGTGCCATCAGTGAAGTGGGGGGCGGTCAGCCCCAGCATTTT.